These T cell receptor beta chains were read from a single sample in a study of blood T cell repertoires in COVID-19. Repertoires were generated with immunoSEQ multiplex PCR, while TCRdb's copy carries only in-frame clones and drops some. Of fewer than 200,000 clones in the sample, about four fifths are singletons; the top ten hold about 2.7%. Input material: peripheral blood. These receptors all stem from a woman aged 80 or over with COVID-19, enrolled during active disease. The conserved cysteine and the conserved F or W are not part of the CDR3 here. The order of the fields is J gene, V gene, clone size, CDR3 protein. Size is stated for part of the rows, as once, few or many counts, or as a class when the clone is expanded.

j_call: TRBJ2-5; v_call: TRBV19; clone_size: .; cdr3_aa: ASSTGLAEVQETQY
j_call: TRBJ2-7; v_call: TRBV18; clone_size: .; cdr3_aa: ASSRGGPYEQY
j_call: TRBJ2-2; v_call: TRBV7-5; clone_size: .; cdr3_aa: ARSFPGENTGELF
j_call: TRBJ2-7; v_call: TRBV9; clone_size: .; cdr3_aa: ASSVGVAGGSYEQY
j_call: TRBJ2-7; v_call: TRBV2; clone_size: .; cdr3_aa: ASSVTSGGTYEQY
j_call: TRBJ2-5; v_call: TRBV29-1; clone_size: .; cdr3_aa: SVVVRAETQY
j_call: TRBJ2-7; v_call: TRBV25-1; clone_size: .; cdr3_aa: ASRGQGLYEQY
j_call: TRBJ2-1; v_call: TRBV6-4; clone_size: .; cdr3_aa: ASSDRGAPYNEQF
j_call: TRBJ2-5; v_call: TRBV28; clone_size: .; cdr3_aa: ASSSPGGRQETQY
j_call: TRBJ2-1; v_call: TRBV5-1; clone_size: .; cdr3_aa: ASSAAMSYNEQF
j_call: TRBJ1-2; v_call: TRBV6-2/TRBV6-3; clone_size: .; cdr3_aa: ASSLEGWNYGYT
j_call: TRBJ1-3; v_call: TRBV7-8; clone_size: .; cdr3_aa: ASSLGLGGTGNTIY
j_call: TRBJ2-3; v_call: TRBV6-6; clone_size: .; cdr3_aa: ASSPGQGRARTSGRGFSTDTQY
j_call: TRBJ2-2; v_call: TRBV20-1; clone_size: .; cdr3_aa: SARRGELF
j_call: TRBJ2-1; v_call: TRBV24-1; clone_size: .; cdr3_aa: ATSDPGTNSYNEQF
j_call: TRBJ2-3; v_call: TRBV5-1; clone_size: .; cdr3_aa: ASSLGGRGSDTQY
j_call: TRBJ2-5; v_call: TRBV18; clone_size: once; cdr3_aa: ASSPEIGVEETQY
j_call: TRBJ1-4; v_call: TRBV7-8; clone_size: .; cdr3_aa: ASSLGQTNEKLF
j_call: TRBJ2-1; v_call: TRBV9; clone_size: .; cdr3_aa: ASSVLAGGLVNEQF
j_call: TRBJ2-6; v_call: TRBV27; clone_size: .; cdr3_aa: ASSILGAGANVLT
j_call: TRBJ1-1; v_call: TRBV27; clone_size: .; cdr3_aa: ASRGQGRTEAF
j_call: TRBJ2-3; v_call: TRBV7-3; clone_size: .; cdr3_aa: ASSPGDTDTQY